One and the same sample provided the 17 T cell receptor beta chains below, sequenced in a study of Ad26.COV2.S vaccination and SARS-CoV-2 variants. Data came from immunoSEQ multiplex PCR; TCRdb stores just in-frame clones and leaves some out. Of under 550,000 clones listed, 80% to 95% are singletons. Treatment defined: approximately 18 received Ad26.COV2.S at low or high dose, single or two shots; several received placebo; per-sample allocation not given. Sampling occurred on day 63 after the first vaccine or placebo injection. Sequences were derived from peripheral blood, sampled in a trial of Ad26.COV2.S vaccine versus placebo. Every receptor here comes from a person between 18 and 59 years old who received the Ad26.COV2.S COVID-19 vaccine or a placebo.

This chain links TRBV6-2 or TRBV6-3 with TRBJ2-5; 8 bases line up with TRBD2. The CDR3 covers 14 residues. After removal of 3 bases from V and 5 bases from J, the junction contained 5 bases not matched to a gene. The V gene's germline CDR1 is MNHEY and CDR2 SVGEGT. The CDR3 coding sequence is TGTGCCAGCAGTTATGGCGCGGGAGGTGAGACCCAGTACTTC. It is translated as CASSYGAGGETQYF.

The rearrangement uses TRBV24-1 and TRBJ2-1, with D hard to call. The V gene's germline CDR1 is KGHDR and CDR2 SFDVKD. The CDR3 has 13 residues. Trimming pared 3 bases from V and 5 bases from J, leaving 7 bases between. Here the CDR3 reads CATSDGRHNEQFF. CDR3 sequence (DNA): TGTGCCACCAGTGATGGGCGCCACAATGAGCAGTTCTTC.

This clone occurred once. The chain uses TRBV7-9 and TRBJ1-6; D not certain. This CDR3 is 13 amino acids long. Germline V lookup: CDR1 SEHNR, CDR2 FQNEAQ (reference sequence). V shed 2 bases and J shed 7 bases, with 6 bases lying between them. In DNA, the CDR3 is TGTGCCAGCAGCTTAAAGGAAAATTCACCCCTCCACTTT. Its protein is CASSLKENSPLHF. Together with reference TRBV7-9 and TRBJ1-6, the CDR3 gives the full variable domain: DTGVSQNPRHKITKRGQNVTFRCDPISEHNRLYWYRQTLGQGPEFLTYFQNEAQLEKSRLLSDRFSAERPKGSFSTLEIQRTEQGDSAMYLCASSLKENSPLHFGNGTRLTVT.

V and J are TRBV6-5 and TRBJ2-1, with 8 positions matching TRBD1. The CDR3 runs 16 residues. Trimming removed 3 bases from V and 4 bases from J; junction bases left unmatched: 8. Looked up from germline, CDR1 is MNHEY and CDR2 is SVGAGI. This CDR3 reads CASSYSTGASYNEQFF. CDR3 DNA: TGTGCCAGCAGTTATTCGACAGGGGCTTCATACAATGAGCAGTTCTTC.

The CDR3 region has the DNA TGCGCCAGCAGCAACACCGGGACAGGGTTCCAAGAGACCCAGTACTTC. Translating gives CASSNTGTGFQETQYF. The rearrangement links TRBV5-1 to TRBJ2-5; 9 bases are a match to TRBD1. The junction had 8 bases not matched to a gene; V was cut back by 4 bases and J by 1 base. This CDR3 is built from 16 residues. The V gene's germline CDR1 is SGHRS and CDR2 YFSETQ.

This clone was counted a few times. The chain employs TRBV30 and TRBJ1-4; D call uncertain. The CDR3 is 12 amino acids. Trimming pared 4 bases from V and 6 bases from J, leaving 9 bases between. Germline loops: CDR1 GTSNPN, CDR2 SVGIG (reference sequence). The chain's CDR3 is CAWKGYDEKLFF. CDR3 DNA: TGTGCCTGGAAGGGATACGATGAAAAACTGTTTTTT.

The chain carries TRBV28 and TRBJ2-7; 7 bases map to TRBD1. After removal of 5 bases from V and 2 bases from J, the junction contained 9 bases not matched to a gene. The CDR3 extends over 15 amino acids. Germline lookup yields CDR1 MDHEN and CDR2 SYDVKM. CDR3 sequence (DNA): TGTGCCAGCAGTCTGTCCGGGACAGCAACCTACGAGCAGTACTTC. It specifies CASSLSGTATYEQYF.

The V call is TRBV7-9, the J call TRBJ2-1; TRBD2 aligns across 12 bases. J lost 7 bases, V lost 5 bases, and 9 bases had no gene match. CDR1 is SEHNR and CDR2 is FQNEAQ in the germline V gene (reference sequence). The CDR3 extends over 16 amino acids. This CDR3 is CASSALTSGRFNEQFF. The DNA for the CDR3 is TGTGCCAGCAGCGCACTGACTAGCGGGAGATTTAATGAGCAGTTCTTC.

CDR3 region: CASSMETGTALGGYTF. DNA of the CDR3: TGCGCCAGCAGCATGGAAACCGGGACAGCGTTGGGAGGCTACACCTTC. The rearrangement links TRBV5-1 to TRBJ1-2; 7 bases line up with TRBD1. V shed 4 bases and J 8 bases; nucleotides not matched to a gene: 17. This CDR3 region has 16 residues. Germline assignment: CDR1 SGHRS and CDR2 YFSETQ.

The CDR3 reads CSATGGLAGGNEQFF. Here the CDR3 DNA reads TGCAGCGCTACCGGGGGGCTAGCGGGAGGGAATGAGCAGTTCTTC. The rearrangement links TRBV29-1 to TRBJ2-1; 12 positions match TRBD2. The V and J ends lost 7 bases and 7 bases, in that order; junction bases with no gene match: 11. Per the germline V gene, CDR1 is SQVTM and CDR2 is ANQGSEA. The CDR3 extends over 15 amino acids.

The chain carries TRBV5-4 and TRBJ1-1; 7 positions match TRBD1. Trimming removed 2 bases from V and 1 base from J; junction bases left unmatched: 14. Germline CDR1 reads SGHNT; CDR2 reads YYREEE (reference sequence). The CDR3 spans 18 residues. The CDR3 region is CASSLRGRRDPWNTEAFF. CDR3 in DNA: TGTGCCAGCAGCTTAAGGGGGCGGAGGGATCCATGGAACACTGAAGCTTTCTTT.

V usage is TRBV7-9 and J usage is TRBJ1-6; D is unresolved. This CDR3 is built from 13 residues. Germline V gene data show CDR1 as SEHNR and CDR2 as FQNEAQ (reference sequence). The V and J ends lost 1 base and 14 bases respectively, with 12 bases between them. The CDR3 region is CASSLVGDLALHF. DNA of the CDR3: TGTGCCAGCAGCTTAGTTGGGGATCTGGCCCTCCACTTT.

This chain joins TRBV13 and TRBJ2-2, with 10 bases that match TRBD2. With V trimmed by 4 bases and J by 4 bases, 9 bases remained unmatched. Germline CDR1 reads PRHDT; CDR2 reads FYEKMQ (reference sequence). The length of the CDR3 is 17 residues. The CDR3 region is CASSSLQAGGVTGELFF. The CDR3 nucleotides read TGTGCCAGCAGCTCTCTCCAAGCGGGAGGGGTCACCGGGGAGCTGTTTTTT.

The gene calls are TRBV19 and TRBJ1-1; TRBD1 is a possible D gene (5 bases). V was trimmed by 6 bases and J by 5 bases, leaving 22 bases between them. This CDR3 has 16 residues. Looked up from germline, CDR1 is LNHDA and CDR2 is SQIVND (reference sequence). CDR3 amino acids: CASRITGMDGRTEAFF. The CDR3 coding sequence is TGTGCCAGTAGGATAACAGGCATGGATGGGAGGACTGAAGCTTTCTTT.

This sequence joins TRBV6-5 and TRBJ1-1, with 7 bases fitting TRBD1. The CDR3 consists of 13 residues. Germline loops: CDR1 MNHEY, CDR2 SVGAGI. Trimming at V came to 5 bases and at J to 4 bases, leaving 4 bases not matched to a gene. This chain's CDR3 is CASSTGAGTEAFF. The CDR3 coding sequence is TGTGCCAGCAGTACAGGGGCCGGCACTGAAGCTTTCTTT.

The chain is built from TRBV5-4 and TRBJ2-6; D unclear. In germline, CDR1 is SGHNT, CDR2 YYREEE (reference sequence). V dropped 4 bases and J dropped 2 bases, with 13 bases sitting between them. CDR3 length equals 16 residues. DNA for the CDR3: TGTGCCAGCAGCCTAAAATCAGGTACTGGGGCCAACGTCCTGACTTTC. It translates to CASSLKSGTGANVLTF.

The chain's CDR3 is CATIGLAGGPITGELFF. The CDR3 DNA reads TGTGCCACAATCGGACTAGCGGGAGGGCCGATCACCGGGGAGCTGTTTTTT. The rearrangement joins TRBV7-6 to TRBJ2-2; 15 nucleotides match TRBD2. Germline loops: CDR1 SGHVS, CDR2 FNYEAQ. V shed 10 bases and J 4 bases; nucleotides not matched to a gene: 10. The CDR3 extends over 17 amino acids.